This T cell receptor (beta chain) came from a study of OX40 agonist ivuxolimab in advanced cancers. About the research overall: Hepatocellular carcinoma, melanoma, renal cell or head and neck cancer affected the dose-escalation patients. Three patients, one with hepatocellular carcinoma and two with cutaneous melanoma, achieved partial responses.

Sequenced by immunoSEQ multiplex PCR; TCRdb stores in-frame clones only, minus some. The sample holds some 31,000 clones; 70% to 90% are singletons and the top ten take 20% to 30%. To note about this clone: The junction departs from germline at one end; a sequencing error may be responsible.

This receptor was obtained from an adult with an advanced solid tumor such as melanoma, head and neck, liver or kidney cancer. The sequences come from CD4+ or CD8+ T cells sorted from blood, collected in a trial of the OX40 agonist ivuxolimab.

The CDR3 DNA reads TGTGCTAGCAGCTACGACAGGACTGGGGAGCAGTACTTC. Its protein is CASSYDRTGEQYF. This chain joins TRBV7-7 and TRBJ2-7; a possible D gene is TRBD1 (6 bases). CDR1 is SSHAT and CDR2 is FNYEAQ in the germline V gene (reference sequence). This CDR3 is built from 13 residues.